This TCR beta chain was captured in a study of CD8+ T cells in alopecia areata. Extracted RNA was reverse transcribed, and the resulting cDNA served as sequencing template. Produced via immunoSEQ multiplex PCR; TCRdb's table is partial and in-frame only. The data contain some 210,000 clones, approximately 52% of them singletons. V lost 5 bases and J 3 bases, leaving 8 bases between the germline ends. In germline, CDR1 is SQVTM, CDR2 ANQGSEA. The CDR3 loop spans 12 amino acids. The clonotype comes from a human donor with alopecia areata. The material sequenced was CD4+ T cells sorted from blood, taken at week 0. The chain joins TRBV29-1 to TRBJ1-5; D unresolved. CDR3 DNA sequence: TGCAGCGTTACAACCCCCAATCAGCCCCAGCATTTT. This encodes CSVTTPNQPQHF.